This T cell receptor (beta chain) was captured in a study of CXCR3-negative and CXCR3-positive naive CD8 T cells. Study in general: Total TRB output reached 130 million or so reads, about 1.5 +/- 0.3 million per library.

Study-level findings and limits: Similar TRBV-TRBJ usage was seen in naive cells (both CXCR3-negative and CXCR3-positive), but memory cells differed. More hydrophobic TRB CDR3s occurred in CXCR3-positive than in CXCR3-negative naive cells.

This CDR3 region has 14 residues. CDR1 is SGHVS, CDR2 FQNEAQ, per germline. Triplicate sorting captured about 300,000 cells each from every CD8+ T cell subset. Cells classed as naive CD8+ T cells were CD45RO-CCR7+CD27+CD95-. Notes on this clonotype: The antigen is undetermined.

Through 5' RACE with UMI labels, the TRB cDNA libraries were prepared. TCRdb reprocessed the 5' RACE reads and stores each CDR3 protein as one record, lacking DNA. The sample has 55,000 to 70,000 distinct CDR3 sequences, and its top ten clones hold 0.55% to 0.85%. V is TRBV7-8 and J is TRBJ2-7; TCRdb gives TRBD1 as the D gene, but with no DNA this cannot be confirmed. This TCR was recovered from a human donor in good health. Some clones in this sample may be carry-over from other donors' samples. Sequenced sample: naive CXCR3+ CD8+ T cells from blood. Subset defined: CD45RO-CCR7+CD27+CD95- naive CD8+ T cells expressing CXCR3 (TNR3+). CDR3 amino acids: CASSFGGRSYEQYF. The full variable domain, rest sourced from reference TRBV7-8 and TRBJ2-7, is GAGVSQSPRYKVAKRGQDVALRCDPISGHVSLFWYQQALGQGPEFLTYFQNEAQLDKSGLPSDRFFAERPEGSVSTLKIQRTQQEDSAVYLCASSFGGRSYEQYFGPGTRLTVT.